A single sample gave rise to the 21 T cell receptor beta chains below, sequenced in a study of OX40 agonist ivuxolimab in advanced cancers. Libraries were prepared through the immunoSEQ multiplex PCR assay. TCRdb limited this immuneACCESS table to in-frame rearrangements with V and J called. A share of clones is missing; checked studies link under half to unresolved V genes, and the rest is unexplained. For this sample the table gives tens of thousands of clones, of which 89% were detected only once. Jointly, the top ten make up 0.33% of the sample. The specimen was CD4+ or CD8+ T cells sorted from blood, collected in a trial of the OX40 agonist ivuxolimab. These receptors were taken from an adult with an advanced solid tumor such as melanoma, head and neck, liver or kidney cancer.

The V gene is TRBV28, the J gene TRBJ2-3, with 11 bases that match TRBD2. The V segment lost 2 bases and the J segment 0 bases; nucleotides outside the gene matches: 13. There are 20 residues in the CDR3. CDR1 is MDHEN and CDR2 is SYDVKM in the germline V gene. CDR3 region: CASSLRASSGGRTSTDTQYF. CDR3 coding DNA: TGTGCCAGCAGTTTAAGGGCGTCTAGCGGGGGGCGAACTAGCACAGATACGCAGTATTTT.

The rearrangement joins TRBV28 to TRBJ2-2; the D is unclear. Germline CDR1 is MDHEN and CDR2 is SYDVKM. V lost 2 bases and J 1 base, leaving 5 bases between the germline ends. The CDR3 extends over 14 amino acids. The CDR3 nucleotides read TGTGCCAGCAGTTTAAACAGGAACACCGGGGAGCTGTTTTTT. Its translation: CASSLNRNTGELFF.

The DNA of the CDR3 is TGTGCCAGCACCACTCCGACGGGCTCGGGAAGAGGAGAAACGCAGTATTTT. Translation: CASTTPTGSGRGETQYF. The chain is built from TRBV7-8 and TRBJ2-3; D is possibly TRBD2 (5 bases). The CDR3 extends over 17 amino acids. Germline V CDR1 and CDR2: SGHVS, FQNEAQ. V lost 7 bases and J lost 9, with 29 bases in between.

The chain employs TRBV6-6 and TRBJ2-3, with D possibly TRBD1 on 6 matching bases. Germline CDR1 and CDR2: MNHNY and SVGAGI (reference sequence). The CDR3 extends over 16 amino acids. Trimming took 8 bases from V and 2 from J, leaving 20 bases between them. The CDR3 is CASSPPDRSITDTQYF. DNA of the CDR3: TGTGCCAGCTCCCCCCCCGACAGGTCAATCACAGATACGCAGTATTTT.

The chain couples TRBV5-1 to TRBJ2-1; 8 bases are shared with TRBD1. The junction had 8 bases not matched to a gene; V was cut back by 2 bases and J by 10 bases. Germline values: CDR1 SGHRS, CDR2 YFSETQ. The CDR3 runs to 14 residues. CDR3 residues: CASSLRDRFLEQFF. The CDR3 DNA reads as TGCGCCAGCAGCTTACGGGACAGGTTTTTGGAGCAGTTCTTC.

This chain links TRBV7-8 with TRBJ2-1, with D perhaps matching TRBD2 (5 bases). The germline V and J ends were trimmed by 3 bases and 3 bases, with 12 bases remaining between them. The germline CDR1 and CDR2 sequences are SGHVS and FQNEAQ. The length of the CDR3 is 15 residues. CDR3 protein: CASSFGLLNYNEQFF. CDR3 DNA sequence: TGTGCCAGCAGCTTTGGACTCCTTAACTACAATGAGCAGTTCTTC.

V is TRBV2 and J is TRBJ1-5; D remains ambiguous. The CDR3 contains 13 residues. In germline, CDR1 is SNHLY, CDR2 FYNNEI. V lost 7 bases and J lost 4, with 11 bases in between. The CDR3 sequence is CASTEQPNQPQHF. The CDR3 region has the DNA TGTGCCAGCACCGAGCAGCCAAATCAGCCCCAGCATTTT.

The chain has TRBV4-3 and TRBJ2-5; D gene ambiguous. The CDR3 totals 16 residues. Between the trimmed V and J ends, which lost 0 bases and 4 bases, there was a span of 15 bases. Germline CDR1 and CDR2: LGHNA and YSLEER. The CDR3 DNA reads as TGCGCCAGCAGCCAAGACTACCTGGAAGGGTTAGAGACCCAGTACTTC. Protein sequence: CASSQDYLEGLETQYF.

The rearrangement uses TRBV30 and TRBJ1-1; D call uncertain. Trimming removed 1 base from V and 10 bases from J, with 13 bases in between. The CDR3 length is 12 residues. The germline CDR1 and CDR2 sequences are GTSNPN and SVGIG (reference sequence). The CDR3 sequence: CAWSEITRLAFF. The CDR3 DNA reads TGTGCCTGGAGTGAAATCACCCGCTTAGCTTTCTTT.

This clone has ten or more counts. The chain is built from TRBV4-2 and TRBJ2-7; unclear D gene. V lost 0 bases, J lost 0 bases, and 9 bases lay in between. The CDR3 consists of 15 residues. Germline CDR1 is LGHNA and CDR2 is YNFKEQ. The CDR3, as DNA: TGTGCCAGCAGCCAAGAATTGAGGAGCTCCTACGAGCAGTACTTC. Protein product: CASSQELRSSYEQYF.

The V gene is TRBV7-3, the J gene TRBJ1-2, with TRBD1 as a possible D gene (5 bases). The CDR3 covers 15 residues. Germline V lookup: CDR1 SGHTA, CDR2 FQGTGA. V was cut by 0 bases and J by 4 bases, with 12 bases left in between. For the CDR3, the DNA is TGTGCCAGCAGCTTAACGGGGAGGGACCCCTATGGCTACACCTTC. Protein sequence: CASSLTGRDPYGYTF.

The chain carries TRBV28 and TRBJ1-5; 8 bases line up with TRBD1. This CDR3 is 17 amino acids long. J gave up 0 bases and V 6 bases, and 10 bases lay outside the gene matches. The germline V gene has CDR1 MDHEN and CDR2 SYDVKM. The CDR3 sequence is CASRASGTGHSNQPQHF. In nucleotides, the CDR3 is TGTGCCAGCAGGGCGTCCGGGACAGGACATAGCAATCAGCCCCAGCATTTT.

This clone appeared a single time. CDR3 nucleotide sequence: TGTGCCAGCAGCATGGGACCGTCTGAAGCTTTCTTT. It translates to CASSMGPSEAFF. This chain links TRBV14 with TRBJ1-1; D is perhaps TRBD1 (5 bases). Trimming pared 5 bases from V and 6 bases from J, leaving 10 bases between. This CDR3 is 12 amino acids long. Per germline, CDR1 SGHDN and CDR2 FVKESK.

This clone was seen a single time. The chain has TRBV30 and TRBJ2-1; unclear D gene. V gave up 1 base and J gave up 5 bases, with 15 bases separating them. Per the germline V gene, CDR1 is GTSNPN and CDR2 is SVGIG (reference sequence). The CDR3 spans 15 residues. The CDR3 spells CAWSEGFGRNNEQFF. The CDR3 region has the DNA TGTGCCTGGAGTGAGGGCTTCGGAAGAAACAATGAGCAGTTCTTC. Full variable domain (remainder filled in from reference TRBV30 and TRBJ2-1): SQTIHQWPATLVQPVGSPLSLECTVEGTSNPNLYWYRQAAGRGLQLLFYSVGIGQISSEVPQNLSASRPQDRQFILSSKKLLLSDSGFYLCAWSEGFGRNNEQFFGPGTRLTVL.

The chain couples TRBV6-1 to TRBJ2-3; 13 bases are shared with TRBD2. Per germline, CDR1 MNHNS and CDR2 SASEGT. The V segment lost 3 bases and the J segment 4 bases; nucleotides outside the gene matches: 4. This CDR3 is 16 amino acids long. The CDR3 DNA follows: TGTGCCAGCAGTGAGTGGACTAGCGGGAGCCCAGATACGCAGTATTTT. The encoded protein is CASSEWTSGSPDTQYF.

The chain is built from TRBV19 and TRBJ2-3; D gene uncertain. Germline V gene data show CDR1 as LNHDA and CDR2 as SQIVND (reference sequence). The CDR3 has 12 amino acids. V was shortened by 6 bases and J by 5 bases, with 9 bases between the two germline ends. CDR3 residues: CASSLRGDTQYF. The DNA for the CDR3 is TGTGCCAGTAGCCTGCGCGGAGATACGCAGTATTTT.

The chain carries TRBV5-1 and TRBJ1-6; D ambiguous. Germline CDR1 reads SGHRS; CDR2 reads YFSETQ. The ends were cut back, 0 bases at V and 4 bases at J, with 5 bases in the middle. The CDR3 spans 14 residues. CDR3 region: CASSLEGYNSPLHF. The CDR3, as DNA: TGCGCCAGCAGCTTGGAGGGATATAATTCACCCCTCCACTTT. Full variable domain (outside the CDR3, taken from reference TRBV5-1 and TRBJ1-6): KAGVTQTPRYLIKTRGQQVTLSCSPISGHRSVSWYQQTPGQGLQFLFEYFSETQRNKGNFPGRFSGRQFSNSRSEMNVSTLELGDSALYLCASSLEGYNSPLHFGNGTRLTVT.

The chain combines TRBV10-3 with TRBJ1-2; D remains unclear. This CDR3 comprises 15 residues. The germline gives CDR1 ENHRY, CDR2 SYGVKD. V lost 3 bases and J lost 3, with 14 bases in between. The DNA for the CDR3 is TGTGCCATCAGTGAAATACGAGACGCCCACTATGGCTACACCTTC. Amino acids: CAISEIRDAHYGYTF.

The gene calls are TRBV7-2 and TRBJ1-4; D remains unclear. V dropped 2 bases and J dropped 4 bases, with 5 bases sitting between them. The CDR3 length is 13 residues. CDR1 SGHTA and CDR2 FQGNSA come from the germline V gene. CDR3 nucleotide sequence: TGTGCCAGCAGCTTAACGGGTAATGAAAAACTGTTTTTT. Protein: CASSLTGNEKLFF.

The rearrangement uses TRBV4-2 and TRBJ2-3; 9 positions agree with TRBD2. Germline values: CDR1 LGHNA, CDR2 YNFKEQ. The CDR3 spans 17 residues. V dropped 3 bases and J dropped 1; count of bases not matched to a gene: 8. The CDR3 DNA sequence: TGTGCCAGCAGCCACCCTGCCGCGGGAGGGGGCACAGATACGCAGTATTTT. It translates to CASSHPAAGGGTDTQYF.

The V and J genes are TRBV2 and TRBJ1-1; TRBD1 is a possible D gene (6 bases). Trimming stripped 2 bases from V and 5 bases from J, with 15 bases between. The V gene's germline CDR1 is SNHLY and CDR2 FYNNEI. CDR3 length: 15 amino acids. The CDR3 DNA reads as TGTGCCAGCAGTGAACAGACAGGAATAGGGACTGAAGCTTTCTTT. Translation: CASSEQTGIGTEAFF. The entire variable domain, with the rest obtained from reference TRBV2 and TRBJ1-1, is as follows: EPEVTQTPSHQVTQMGQEVILRCVPISNHLYFYWYRQILGQKVEFLVSFYNNEISEKSEIFDDQFSVERPDGSNFTLKIRSTKLEDSAMYFCASSEQTGIGTEAFFGQGTRLTVV.